This section outlines one T cell receptor beta chain sequence together with its context. Its antigen remains unidentified. These data belong to a study of Ad26.COV2.S vaccination and SARS-CoV-2 variants. Notes on the study in general: Greater spike-specific TCR breadth was seen in vaccine recipients than in placebo recipients.

Some clones are missing from TCRdb's copy, which holds only in-frame ones; the method was immunoSEQ multiplex PCR. Here the sample spans 240,000 or so clones, over 75% being singletons. Treatment: 15 to 20 received Ad26.COV2.S at low or high dose, single or two shots; roughly five received placebo; per-sample allocation not given. Samples came from day 63 after the first vaccine or placebo injection. The receptor comes from a person aged 18-60 years who received the Ad26.COV2.S COVID-19 vaccine or a placebo. The specimen was peripheral blood, collected in a trial of Ad26.COV2.S vaccine versus placebo.

CDR3 in amino acids: CASSNRDTQYF. CDR3 coding DNA: TGTGCCAGTAGTAACAGGGATACGCAGTATTTT. The chain carries TRBV19 and TRBJ2-3; D perhaps matches TRBD1 (5 bases). Per the germline V gene, CDR1 is LNHDA and CDR2 is SQIVND (reference sequence). The CDR3 is 11 residues long. V shed 4 bases and J shed 6 bases, with 5 bases lying between them.